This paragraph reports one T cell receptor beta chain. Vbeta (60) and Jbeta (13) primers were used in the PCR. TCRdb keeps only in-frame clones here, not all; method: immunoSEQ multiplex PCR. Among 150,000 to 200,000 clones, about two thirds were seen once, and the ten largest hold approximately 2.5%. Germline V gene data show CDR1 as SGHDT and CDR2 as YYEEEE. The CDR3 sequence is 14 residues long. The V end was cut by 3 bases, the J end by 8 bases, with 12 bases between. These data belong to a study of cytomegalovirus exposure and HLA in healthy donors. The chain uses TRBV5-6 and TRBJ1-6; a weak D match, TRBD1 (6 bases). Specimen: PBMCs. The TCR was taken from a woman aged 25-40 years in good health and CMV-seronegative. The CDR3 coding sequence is TGTGCCAGCAGCTGGGGGCAGGGAGATTCACCCCTCCACTTT. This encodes CASSWGQGDSPLHF.